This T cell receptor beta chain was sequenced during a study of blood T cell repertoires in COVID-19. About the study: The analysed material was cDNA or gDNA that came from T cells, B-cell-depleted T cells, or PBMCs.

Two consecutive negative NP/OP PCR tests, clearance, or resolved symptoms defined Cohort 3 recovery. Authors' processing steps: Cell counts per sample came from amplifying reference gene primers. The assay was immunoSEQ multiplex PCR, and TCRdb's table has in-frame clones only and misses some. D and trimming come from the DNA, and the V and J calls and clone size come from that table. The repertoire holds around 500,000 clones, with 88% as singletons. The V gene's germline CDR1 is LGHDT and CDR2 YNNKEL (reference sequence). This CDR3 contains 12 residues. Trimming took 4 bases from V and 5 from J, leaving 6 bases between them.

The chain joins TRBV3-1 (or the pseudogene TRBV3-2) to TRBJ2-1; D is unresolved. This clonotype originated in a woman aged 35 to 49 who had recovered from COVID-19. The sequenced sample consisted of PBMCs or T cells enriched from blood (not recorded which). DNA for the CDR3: TGTGCCAGCAGCCGGCAAGACAATGAGCAGTTCTTC. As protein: CASSRQDNEQFF.